This TCR beta chain was sequenced during a study of identical twins. Study-wide points: When twins shared out-of-frame alpha sequences, those sequences had excess low generation probability.

This clonotype was seen a handful of times. The antigen remains undetermined. From the 5' RACE reads, TCRdb called clonotypes with MiXCR, one entry per CDR3 protein. The table records 700,000 or so distinct CDR3 sequences, approximately 22% of them present only once. CDR3 length equals 13 residues. The V gene's germline CDR1 is DFQATT and CDR2 SNEGSKA (reference sequence). V was cut by 8 bases and J by 3 bases, with 14 bases left in between. Healthy Caucasians alone served as donors. These data also formed part of another study, on T cells expressing NK-cell markers. Per that paper: Sorted CD3+CD56-NKG2C+, CD3+CD56+NKG2C+ and CD3+CD56+NKG2C- T cells supplied the TCR beta repertoires.

The TCR sequence derives from a young woman in good health. V usage is TRBV20-1 and J usage is TRBJ2-1; D unresolved. Material for sequencing was PBMCs. For the CDR3, the DNA is TGCAGTCCGACTCTAGAACTCTACAATGAGCAGTTCTTC. Translating it yields CSPTLELYNEQFF.